Given below is one TCR beta chain in context. Per germline, CDR1 SGHRS and CDR2 YFSETQ. The CDR3 consists of 15 residues. V was pared by 9 bases and J by 2 bases, with 13 bases of the junction left unmatched. TCR beta VDJ and CDR3 profiles were obtained from a genomic DNA template. TCRdb itself ran the reads through MiXCR, one entry per CDR3 protein. The profile shows about 210,000 distinct CDR3 sequences, around 60% of them singletons. This entry belongs to a study of CD8+CD57+ T cells in acquired aplastic anemia. Looking at the study overall: On average, sorted CD4+ and CD8+ cells gave about 2.9 ug of DNA.

The receptor's source is a human donor in good health. J is TRBJ2-5 and V is TRBV5-1; 7 nucleotides line up with TRBD2. Sequenced material: sorted CD4+, CD8+, or CD8+CD57+ T cells (not recorded which) from PBMCs. The CDR3: CATGTSGGLQETQYF. For the CDR3, the DNA is TGCGCCACAGGAACGTCGGGGGGACTACAAGAGACCCAGTACTTC.